This section outlines one T cell receptor beta chain sequence together with its context. Its antigen specificity is not known. The junction and the germline gene differ at one end; a read error may be behind it. The CDR3, from cysteine to phenylalanine, totals 14 residues. Only the CDR3 DNA stays, 42 bases, in frame from base 1. The germline V gene gives CDR1 as SGHTA and CDR2 as FQGNSA. The source of the sample is a study of CD8+ T cells in alopecia areata (dated by TCRdb to about 2018). Regarding the complete study: The treated patients took part in an open-label pilot trial in which moderate-to-severe alopecia areata was treated with oral tofacitinib at 5 to 10 mg twice daily. The study used high-throughput TCRbeta sequencing to examine T cell clonal expansion in alopecia areata, in both the C3H/HeJ mouse model and human patients. RNA was obtained with the PAXgene miRNA kit for fixed scalp, the miRNeasy kit for PBMCs, and the RNeasy kit for mouse skin. The SALT score, which quantifies the percentage of affected scalp surface area, was used to measure disease severity in treated patients. In humans, TCRbeta sequencing was performed on scalp tissue and on sorted CD4+ and CD8+ peripheral blood T cells from healthy controls and from patients with patchy or totalis/universalis alopecia areata. Patients on tofacitinib were biopsied at baseline and after 4 and 24 weeks of treatment, and several of the patients also had a later scalp biopsy. Amplification of TCRbeta CDR3 regions was done by immunoSEQ multiplex PCR using 35 Vbeta forward primers and 13 Jbeta reverse primers. Tofacitinib was administered for 6 to 18 months, and 6 months of follow-up off drug were then conducted to assess delayed response and recurrence. Scalp clonality was compared across normal scalp (n=4), patchy alopecia areata scalp (n=8), and alopecia totalis/universalis scalp (n=8). The research as a whole found: With tofacitinib, both scalp clonality and the number of expanded CD8+ clones among the top 100 scalp clones went down significantly. TCR sequences shared between patients were less clear than in mice, possibly partly because of HLA diversity in the patient population. Scalp TCR repertoire analysis is complicated because resident alphabeta T cells in normal human skin are also sequenced, whereas mouse skin is dominated by gammadelta T cells. Compared with normal scalp, lesional scalp, particularly in alopecia totalis/universalis, had higher clonality and more expanded CD8+ clones, which suggests antigenic drive. Because the treated cohort was small and had just a single nonresponder, larger studies are needed to establish links between baseline CD8+ expansion and response. Many expanded lesional clones persisted in scalp and blood during tofacitinib treatment, which may partly explain relapse after stopping treatment.

The intended sense of this specimen's time point label: 20 to 30 weeks on oral tofacitinib. The treatment or condition label corresponds to: oral pan-JAK inhibitor, 5-10 mg twice daily. Peripheral blood and lesional scalp punch biopsies were obtained from patients with alopecia areata. PBMCs were separated by density centrifugation and stained for CD3, CD4 and CD8, after which CD4+ and CD8+ T cells were sorted on a FACSAria. Receptor amplification or capture employed the immunoSEQ multiplex PCR assay. To provide template for TCR sequencing, every sample had RNA extracted and reverse transcribed into cDNA. First-strand cDNA was synthesized with SuperScript III using a 2:1 mix of oligo-dT and random hexamers. Amplification bias was assessed with a synthetic immune receptor repertoire, and residual bias was removed computationally. The published analysis was carried out like this. Raw reads were preprocessed to remove errors, and CDR3 was defined according to IMGT conventions as the region from the conserved cysteine to phenylalanine. Clonality was computed as 1 minus the Shannon entropy, with the entropy normalized by log2 of the number of productive unique TCRs. Scalp TCRbeta sequences were cross-referenced with sorted blood CD4 and CD8 repertoires so that the CD4 or CD8 identity of scalp clones could be inferred. In TCRdb, the immuneACCESS table is reduced to in-frame sequences with V and J assigned. These tables do not hold every clone; where another copy was compared, an unresolved V gene accounts for under half, and the others remain unexplained. Clonal size and the V and J genes are those of that table, whereas D and trimming came from the DNA. This sample gives 150,000 to 200,000 clones in total; over 55% of them show up just once. The top ten clonotypes cover 1% of the sample.

This clonotype was sampled from a human donor with alopecia areata. The V and J segments used are TRBV7-2 and TRBJ1-2; TRBD1 aligns with 10 central bases. The sample was CD4+ T cells sorted from blood, taken at week 24, from a patient treated with tofacitinib. The CDR3 corresponds to CASSEGQGGSGYTF. In nucleotide form, the sequence is TGCGCCAGCAGCGAAGGACAGGGGGGTTCTGGCTACACCTTC.